A single sample gave rise to the 32 T cell receptor beta chains below, sequenced in a study of breast tumors, draining lymph nodes, adjacent tissues. Samples came from axillary lymph nodes draining the breast cancer. TCRdb ran MiXCR on the multiplex PCR reads and lists one entry per CDR3 protein. This sample has 150,000 to 200,000 distinct CDR3 sequences, with 33% found just once. What was sequenced was axillary lymph node tissue. The receptors stem from a female donor with breast cancer. Some clones in this sample may be carry-over from other donors' samples.

Many counts were recorded for this clonotype. The chain links TRBV14 to TRBJ1-3; D is uncertain. Germline loops: CDR1 SGHDN, CDR2 FVKESK. Deletions cut 3 bases from V and 0 bases from J, with 12 bases between. The CDR3 has 16 amino acids. CDR3 in amino acids: CASSHGDGVSGNTIYF. CDR3 DNA sequence: TGTGCCAGCAGCCATGGCGACGGTGTCTCTGGAAACACCATATATTTT.

This clonotype was seen many times. The rearrangement uses TRBV5-1 and TRBJ1-2; TRBD1 matches at 8 bases. CDR1 and CDR2 (germline): SGHRS, YFSETQ. The CDR3 runs to 16 residues. J was trimmed by 5 bases and V by 2 bases; bases with no gene match: 11. CDR3: CASSLGQGARGYGYTF. The CDR3, as DNA: TGCGCCAGCAGCTTAGGGCAGGGGGCGCGAGGGTATGGCTACACCTTC. Together with reference TRBV5-1 and TRBJ1-2, the CDR3 gives the full variable domain: KAGVTQTPRYLIKTRGQQVTLSCSPISGHRSVSWYQQTPGQGLQFLFEYFSETQRNKGNFPGRFSGRQFSNSRSEMNVSTLELGDSALYLCASSLGQGARGYGYTFGSGTRLTVV.

This clonotype was detected ten times or more. The rearrangement uses TRBV20-1 and TRBJ1-2; TRBD1 matches 7 bases. The CDR3 length is 14 residues. Germline-derived CDR1 and CDR2 are DFQATT and SNEGSKA (reference sequence). With V trimmed by 3 bases and J by 4 bases, 8 bases remained unmatched. The CDR3 loop reads CSASYTRDSYGYTF. CDR3 in DNA: TGCAGTGCTAGTTACACCCGGGACAGCTATGGCTACACCTTC.

The chain is built from TRBV5-1 and TRBJ2-4; TRBD1 matches 8 bases. V shed 1 base, J shed 1 base, and the junction held 1 base outside the gene matches. Germline V gives CDR1 SGHRS, CDR2 YFSETQ. The CDR3 has 15 residues. This CDR3 is CASSLTGGAKNIQYF. CDR3 DNA sequence: TGCGCCAGCAGCTTGACAGGGGGGGCCAAAAACATTCAGTACTTC.

This clonotype was recorded many times. The chain combines TRBV5-4 with TRBJ1-2; D possibly corresponds to TRBD1 (6 bases). Trimming stripped 3 bases from V and 8 bases from J, with 20 bases between. Looked up from germline, CDR1 is SGHNT and CDR2 is YYREEE (reference sequence). This CDR3 is 15 amino acids long. CDR3: CASSSITGGDLGYTF. CDR3 DNA: TGTGCCAGCAGCTCCATAACCGGGGGCGATCTGGGCTACACCTTC.

This clonotype was observed at least ten times. The V and J genes are TRBV19 and TRBJ1-6; D might be TRBD1 (5 bases). V dropped 4 bases and J dropped 10 bases, with 17 bases sitting between them. The germline V gene has CDR1 LNHDA and CDR2 SQIVND (reference sequence). The CDR3 spans 15 residues. CDR3 loop: CASSTAGTGGSPLHF. DNA of the CDR3: TGTGCCAGTAGTACCGCAGGGACCGGCGGGTCACCCCTCCACTTT.

Many counts were recorded for this clonotype. The chain recombines TRBV9 with TRBJ2-7, with D hard to call. The germline V and J ends were trimmed by 0 bases and 4 bases, with 11 bases remaining between them. Germline CDR1 is SGDLS and CDR2 is YYNGEE. This CDR3 is built from 14 residues. The CDR3 is CASSVASPSYEQYF. CDR3 DNA: TGTGCCAGCAGCGTAGCATCCCCGTCGTACGAGCAGTACTTC.

This clonotype showed up many times. The J gene is TRBJ1-2, the V gene TRBV11-3, with 10 positions matching TRBD1. This CDR3 has 14 amino acids. Germline V gene lookup returns CDR1 SGHNT and CDR2 YENEEA. V dropped 5 bases and J dropped 4; count of bases not matched to a gene: 4. CDR3 residues: CASSVTGGAYGYTF. The CDR3 nucleotides read TGTGCCAGCAGCGTGACAGGGGGCGCCTATGGCTACACCTTC.

Note on this clonotype: Given a much more abundant clone one base away, this may be a read error. The CDR3 DNA reads as TGTGCCAGCAGCTTACGAACGGGGGCAACCAATGAGCAGTTCTTC. It codes for CASSLRTGATNEQFF. This chain uses TRBV11-3 with TRBJ2-1; perhaps D is TRBD1 or TRBD2 (6 bases each). Germline V gene sequence: CDR1 SGHNT, CDR2 YENEEA. The CDR3 has 15 residues. V lost 2 bases and J lost 6, with 14 bases in between.

This clonotype has ten or more counts. The gene calls are TRBV12-3 or TRBV12-4 and TRBJ2-1; 10 nucleotides match TRBD2. V was clipped by 2 bases and J by 6 bases; unmatched bases: 4. The length of the CDR3 is 15 residues. The CDR3 here is CASSLILAGLNEQFF. The CDR3 DNA sequence: TGTGCCAGCAGTTTAATACTAGCGGGACTCAATGAGCAGTTCTTC.

Only one count was recorded for this clonotype. At one of its ends the junction is not consistent with the germline gene, which may arise from a read error. J is TRBJ2-3 and V is TRBV7-6; D remains ambiguous. Germline V lookup: CDR1 SGHVS, CDR2 FNYEAQ. The CDR3 length is 13 residues. CDR3 DNA sequence: TGTGCCAGCAGATTAGACTTAACAGATACGCAGTATTTT. The encoded protein is CASRLDLTDTQYF.

This clonotype turned up a few times. The chain is built from TRBV6-5 and TRBJ1-6; D perhaps matches TRBD1 (5 bases). Trimming cost V 5 bases and J 7 bases, with 15 bases left between them. This CDR3 has 15 residues. CDR1 and CDR2 (germline): MNHEY, SVGAGI. The CDR3 here is CASSHRQGTNSPLHF. The CDR3 DNA sequence: TGTGCCAGCAGTCACCGGCAGGGAACGAATTCACCCCTCCACTTT.

In the case of this clonotype: A much larger clone differs by one base, so this may be a read error. This chain connects TRBV24-1 to TRBJ1-2; D not certain. This CDR3 region has 13 residues. Germline V gives CDR1 KGHDR, CDR2 SFDVKD. The V gene lost 5 bases and the J gene lost 5 bases, with 11 bases spanning the gap. The CDR3 loop reads CATSGSTRYGYTF. The DNA of the CDR3 is TGTGCCACCAGTGGTTCTACCAGATATGGCTACACCTTC.

This clonotype was recorded many times. The rearrangement joins TRBV7-2 to TRBJ2-5; D is perhaps TRBD2 (6 bases). This CDR3 contains 15 residues. Trimming took off 4 bases at V and 9 bases at J, with 21 bases between the two ends. The germline V gene has CDR1 SGHTA and CDR2 FQGNSA. The CDR3 region is CASSYGGRGQGSQYF. CDR3 DNA sequence: TGTGCCAGCAGCTACGGCGGGCGGGGCCAAGGGTCCCAGTACTTC.

The sample holds many counts of this clonotype. This chain uses TRBV5-1 with TRBJ2-2; D may be TRBD1 (6 bases). CDR3 length: 13 amino acids. Germline lookup yields CDR1 SGHRS and CDR2 YFSETQ. The V end lost 6 bases, the J end lost 4 bases, and 10 bases lay between the germline ends. The CDR3 coding sequence is TGCGCCAGCAACCCACAGGGCACCGGGGAGCTGTTTTTT. It is translated as CASNPQGTGELFF.

This rearrangement joins TRBV7-8 to TRBJ2-5; tentative D call: TRBD1 (6 bases). The CDR3 covers 18 residues. Trimming took off 1 base at V and 9 bases at J, with 27 bases between the two ends. CDR1 is SGHVS and CDR2 is FQNEAQ in the germline V gene. CDR3 loop: CASSLDLRGQYSNQPQYF. The CDR3 nucleotides read TGTGCCAGCAGCTTAGACCTTAGAGGACAGTATAGCAATCAGCCCCAGTACTTC.

The sample holds a few counts of this clonotype. The CDR3 loop is CATQQGGNTEAFF. The CDR3 DNA sequence: TGTGCCACTCAACAGGGGGGTAACACTGAAGCTTTCTTT. The rearrangement uses TRBV19 and TRBJ1-1; 8 bases are a match to TRBD1. V lost 10 bases and J lost 2; bases outside the gene matches: 6. The V gene's germline CDR1 is LNHDA and CDR2 SQIVND (reference sequence). The CDR3 extends over 13 amino acids.

This clonotype was counted a single time. The chain carries TRBV29-1 and TRBJ2-5; 7 bases fit TRBD2. This CDR3 region has 14 residues. V was pared by 7 bases and J by 7 bases, with 15 bases of the junction left unmatched. The germline gives CDR1 SQVTM, CDR2 ANQGSEA. CDR3 nucleotides: TGCAGCGCCCTCCAGCGGGAATGGCGAGGGACCCAGTACTTC. Residues: CSALQREWRGTQYF.

This clonotype was seen at least ten times. J is TRBJ2-3 and V is TRBV29-1; 11 nucleotides align to TRBD2. Germline CDR1 reads SQVTM; CDR2 reads ANQGSEA. V lost 7 bases to trimming and J lost 0 bases; unmatched junction nucleotides: 3. The CDR3 has 14 amino acids. The CDR3 sequence: CSGRLAGSTDTQYF. CDR3 nucleotides: TGCAGCGGTAGACTAGCGGGGAGCACAGATACGCAGTATTTT.

This clonotype appeared many times. The chain employs TRBV4-2 and TRBJ2-7, with a tentative D call TRBD2 (6 bases). CDR1 and CDR2 (germline): LGHNA, YNFKEQ. V was shortened by 9 bases and J by 2 bases, with 20 bases between the two germline ends. The CDR3 length is 15 residues. The CDR3: CASSGRQANTYEQYF. The DNA for the CDR3 is TGTGCCAGTAGCGGAAGGCAGGCGAATACCTACGAGCAGTACTTC.

V usage is TRBV30 and J usage is TRBJ2-5, with D possibly TRBD1 on 6 matching bases. The germline V gene encodes CDR1 GTSNPN and CDR2 SVGIG (reference sequence). The V and J ends lost 4 bases and 5 bases respectively, with 11 bases between them. The length of the CDR3 is 12 residues. The CDR3 sequence is CAWKGQGETQYF. CDR3 sequence (DNA): TGTGCCTGGAAAGGCCAGGGGGAGACCCAGTACTTC.

This clonotype was seen repeatedly, ten times or more. The chain carries TRBV5-8 and TRBJ1-5; perhaps TRBD1 as D (6 bases). Trimming removed 5 bases from V and 6 bases from J, with 12 bases in between. The CDR3 extends over 13 amino acids. Germline values: CDR1 SGHTS, CDR2 YDEGEE. This chain's CDR3 is CASRPQGPQPQHF. The CDR3, as DNA: TGTGCCAGCAGGCCACAGGGTCCTCAGCCCCAGCATTTT.

The chain uses TRBV10-1 and TRBJ2-5; 12 nucleotides agree with TRBD2. In germline, CDR1 is WNHNN, CDR2 SYGVQD (reference sequence). V was pared by 7 bases and J by 5 bases, with 11 bases of the junction left unmatched. The CDR3 contains 16 residues. The CDR3 nucleotides read TGCGCCAGCATGGGGCTAGCGGGAGGGCCTTGGGAGACCCAGTACTTC. Translated, it gives CASMGLAGGPWETQYF.

V usage is TRBV20-1 and J usage is TRBJ1-1, with D maybe TRBD1 (5 bases). The CDR3 totals 17 residues. CDR1 DFQATT and CDR2 SNEGSKA come from the germline V gene (reference sequence). Between the trimmed V and J ends, which lost 4 bases and 0 bases, there was a span of 21 bases. CDR3 sequence: CSAIANRQRTLNTEAFF. For the CDR3, the DNA is TGCAGTGCTATAGCAAATCGACAGCGAACTCTGAACACTGAAGCTTTCTTT.

The sample holds a few counts of this clonotype. A much bigger clone sits one base away, suggesting this may be a read error. The chain joins TRBV5-6 to TRBJ1-5; the D is unclear. Germline values: CDR1 SGHDT, CDR2 YYEEEE. The CDR3 runs to 13 residues. V lost 0 bases and J lost 6, with 7 bases in between. CDR3: CASSLGLTQPQHF. The CDR3 DNA is TGTGCCAGCAGCTTGGGGCTGACTCAGCCCCAGCATTTT.

There are many counts of this clonotype. The J gene is TRBJ2-7, the V gene TRBV29-1; 10 bases fit TRBD1. CDR1 SQVTM and CDR2 ANQGSEA come from the germline V gene. There are 11 residues in the CDR3. J lost 9 bases, V lost 7 bases, and 6 bases had no gene match. Here the CDR3 reads CSAADRGPQYF. The CDR3 DNA reads TGCAGCGCCGCCGACAGGGGGCCGCAGTACTTC.

This clonotype was observed a handful of times. This could be a read error, since a much larger clone is one nucleotide away. The CDR3 loop reads CASSLTSGASNQPQHF. CDR3 DNA: TGTGCCAGCAGCCTTACCTCAGGGGCAAGTAATCAGCCCCAGCATTTT. This rearrangement joins TRBV11-2 to TRBJ1-5; tentative D call: TRBD1 (6 bases). V shed 5 bases and J shed 4 bases, with 18 bases lying between them. The germline gives CDR1 SGHAT, CDR2 FQNNGV. This CDR3 has 16 residues. The complete variable domain, with remaining parts taken from reference TRBV11-2 and TRBJ1-5, reads EAGVAQSPRYKIIEKRQSVAFWCNPISGHATLYWYQQILGQGPKLLIQFQNNGVVDDSQLPKDRFSAERLKGVDSTLKIQPAKLEDSAVYLCASSLTSGASNQPQHFGDGTRLSIL.

As for this clonotype: One end of the junction is discordant with germline, which a read error may explain. Here the CDR3 DNA reads TGTGCCAGCAGTTTATCGCCAGGGGGTAACTACGGGCAGTACTTC. It is translated as CASSLSPGGNYGQYF. This sequence joins TRBV27 and TRBJ2-7, with 7 bases fitting TRBD1. This CDR3 spans 15 amino acids. The germline CDR1 and CDR2 sequences are MNHEY and SMNVEV (reference sequence).

Remarks on this clonotype: This could be a read error, since a much larger clone is one nucleotide away. This rearrangement joins TRBV13 to TRBJ1-2; tentatively, D is TRBD1 (6 bases). This CDR3 has 14 amino acids. Trimming left V 5 bases short and J 7 bases short, with 17 bases between. Looked up from germline, CDR1 is PRHDT and CDR2 is FYEKMQ (reference sequence). CDR3 loop: CASSGRIGGSGYTF. CDR3 DNA: TGTGCCAGCAGCGGAAGGATAGGGGGTAGTGGCTACACCTTC.

Concerning this clonotype: The junction and the germline gene differ at one end; a read error may be behind it. V gene TRBV18 combines with J gene TRBJ2-7; D is unclear. The CDR3 length is 14 residues. CDR1 is KGHSH and CDR2 is LQKENI in the germline V gene. The CDR3 spells CASSPARSSHEQYF. The CDR3 DNA follows: TGTGCCAGCTCACCAGCGCGGAGCTCCCACGAGCAGTACTTC.

The sample holds many counts of this clonotype. The rearrangement links TRBV6-6 to TRBJ2-5; D gene uncertain. This CDR3 has 12 residues. The germline gives CDR1 MNHNY, CDR2 SVGAGI (reference sequence). V dropped 0 bases and J dropped 5 bases, with 4 bases sitting between them. CDR3 amino acids: CASSYSGETQYF. The DNA of the CDR3 is TGTGCCAGCAGTTACTCGGGGGAGACCCAGTACTTC.

This chain uses TRBV20-1 with TRBJ2-3, with TRBD2 identical over 12 bases. The CDR3 consists of 16 residues. V was clipped by 3 bases and J by 7 bases; unmatched bases: 11. Germline loops: CDR1 DFQATT, CDR2 SNEGSKA (reference sequence). In DNA form, the CDR3 reads TGCAGTGCTAGGGGGGCTAGCGGGGGGGCCAGTAATACGCAGTATTTT. Protein product: CSARGASGGASNTQYF.